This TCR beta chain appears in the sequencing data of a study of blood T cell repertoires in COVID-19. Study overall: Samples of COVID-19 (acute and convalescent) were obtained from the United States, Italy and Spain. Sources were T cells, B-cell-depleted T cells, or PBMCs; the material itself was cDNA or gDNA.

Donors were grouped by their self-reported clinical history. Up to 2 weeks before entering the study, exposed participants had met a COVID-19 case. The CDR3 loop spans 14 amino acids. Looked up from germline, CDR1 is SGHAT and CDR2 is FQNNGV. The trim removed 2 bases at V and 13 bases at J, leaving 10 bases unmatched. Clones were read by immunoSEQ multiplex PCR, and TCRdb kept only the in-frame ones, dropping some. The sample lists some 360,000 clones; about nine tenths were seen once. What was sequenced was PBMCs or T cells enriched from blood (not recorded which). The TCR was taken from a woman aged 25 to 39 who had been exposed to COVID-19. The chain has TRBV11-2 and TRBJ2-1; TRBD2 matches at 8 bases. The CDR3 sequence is CASSLRSAGVEQFF. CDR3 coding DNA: TGTGCCAGCAGCTTACGGTCAGCGGGAGTAGAACAGTTCTTC.